This T cell receptor beta chain stems from a study of patients and donors after allogeneic stem cell transplantation. This clonotype was detected a few times. The germline gives CDR1 LNHDA, CDR2 SQIVND (reference sequence). V lost 6 bases and J lost 7, with 19 bases in between. This CDR3 spans 14 amino acids. One entry per CDR3 protein, called by TCRdb with MiXCR from the RT-PCR reads. The sample holds over 350,000 distinct CDR3 sequences, approximately 16% seen once. The V call is TRBV19, the J call TRBJ2-7; TRBD2 might be the D (6 bases). The sample taken for sequencing was blood, either unsorted or a sorted T cell fraction (not recorded which). The TCR comes from a human donor who was either an allogeneic HSCT recipient or a stem cell or donor lymphocyte infusion donor (not recorded which). It is not recorded whose cells these are; they may come from a transplant donor. The CDR3 here is CASRPSEFVWEQYF. The CDR3 DNA is TGTGCCAGTAGGCCTAGCGAATTTGTCTGGGAGCAGTACTTC.